The 27 T cell receptor beta chains below come from one sample, sequenced in a study of Ad26.COV2.S vaccination and SARS-CoV-2 variants. The treatment was: 15 to 20 received Ad26.COV2.S at low or high dose, single or two shots; about 5 received placebo; per-sample allocation not given. Collection of the samples took place on day 63 after the first injection of vaccine or placebo. This table comes from immunoSEQ multiplex PCR, and its TCRdb copy is limited to in-frame clones, with some not included. Of some 410,000 clones in the sample, roughly 90% were seen once. Sequenced material: peripheral blood, taken in a trial of Ad26.COV2.S vaccine versus placebo. These receptor sequences come from a person between 18 and 60 years old who received the Ad26.COV2.S COVID-19 vaccine or a placebo.

This rearrangement joins TRBV27 to TRBJ1-4; D is perhaps TRBD1 (5 bases). Germline-derived CDR1 and CDR2 are MNHEY and SMNVEV (reference sequence). The CDR3 sequence is 15 residues long. V dropped 4 bases and J dropped 3 bases, with 12 bases sitting between them. CDR3 sequence reads: CASSSYPGANEKLFF. The CDR3, as DNA: TGTGCCAGCAGTTCCTATCCGGGGGCTAATGAAAAACTGTTTTTT.

The V gene is TRBV6-5, the J gene TRBJ1-3; 8 nucleotides match TRBD1. The CDR3 has 16 amino acids. The junction had 7 bases not matched to a gene; V was cut back by 2 bases and J by 4 bases. Germline CDR1 reads MNHEY; CDR2 reads SVGAGI. The CDR3 loop reads CASSYADRGVGNTIYF. In nucleotides, the CDR3 is TGTGCCAGCAGTTACGCTGACAGGGGCGTCGGAAACACCATATATTTT.

The chain carries TRBV6-2 or TRBV6-3 and TRBJ2-1, with TRBD2 matching 12 bases. Germline values: CDR1 MNHEY, CDR2 SVGEGT. J gave up 0 bases and V 4 bases, and 16 bases lay outside the gene matches. This CDR3 has 21 amino acids. The CDR3 DNA reads as TGTGCCAGCAGTTCGGTGCTAGCGGGGGGGTTGGCCCCAAGCTCCTACAATGAGCAGTTCTTC. Translating gives CASSSVLAGGLAPSSYNEQFF.

The rearrangement joins TRBV18 to TRBJ1-2; D uncertain. The length of the CDR3 is 16 residues. Germline values: CDR1 KGHSH, CDR2 LQKENI. V was clipped by 6 bases and J by 1 base, with 18 bases between them. CDR3 protein: CASSLMTADLNYGYTF. The CDR3 region has the DNA TGTGCCAGCTCCCTTATGACCGCGGACCTTAACTATGGCTACACCTTC. Variable domain in full (rest from reference TRBV18 and TRBJ1-2): NAGVMQNPRHLVRRRGQEARLRCSPMKGHSHVYWYRQLPEEGLKFMVYLQKENIIDESGMPKERFSAEFPKEGPSILRIQQVVRGDSAAYFCASSLMTADLNYGYTFGSGTRLTVV.

The V call is TRBV7-2, the J call TRBJ1-2; tentative D call: TRBD1 (6 bases). Trimming cost V 5 bases and J 6 bases, with 16 bases left between them. CDR1 and CDR2 (germline): SGHTA, FQGNSA. CDR3 length equals 14 residues. The DNA of the CDR3 is TGTGCCAGCAGCCCCTTTCGGGACACGGATGGCTACACCTTC. The encoded protein is CASSPFRDTDGYTF.

This chain connects TRBV28 to TRBJ1-5, with D perhaps TRBD1 (5 bases). The CDR3 sequence is 15 residues long. Germline V lookup: CDR1 MDHEN, CDR2 SYDVKM. Deletions cut 5 bases from V and 0 bases from J, with 11 bases between. The CDR3 sequence: CASSPDSYSNQPQHF. CDR3 nucleotides: TGTGCCAGCAGTCCAGACAGTTATAGCAATCAGCCCCAGCATTTT.

V usage is TRBV4-3 and J usage is TRBJ1-3; 9 bases are shared with TRBD1. V gave up 4 bases and J gave up 0 bases; unmatched junction bases: 10. The germline V gene encodes CDR1 LGHNA and CDR2 YSLEER. This CDR3 is built from 18 residues. Here the CDR3 DNA reads TGCGCCAGCAGCCTTACTACGGGACAGGGCACCTCTGGAAACACCATATATTTT. Amino acid sequence: CASSLTTGQGTSGNTIYF.

This rearrangement joins TRBV12-3 or TRBV12-4 to TRBJ1-2; no firm D call. The CDR3 loop spans 13 amino acids. Trimming removed 4 bases from V and 3 bases from J, with 9 bases in between. Written as DNA, the CDR3 is TGTGCCAGCAGTTCCCAGGTGGACTATGGCTACACCTTC. As protein: CASSSQVDYGYTF.

The V gene is TRBV12-3 or TRBV12-4, the J gene TRBJ1-1, with D possibly being TRBD1 (6 bases). The CDR3 is 12 amino acids. Trimming removed 6 bases at V and 1 base at J, with 6 bases between. The CDR3 DNA follows: TGTGCCAGCAGACAGGGGAACACTGAAGCTTTCTTT. It specifies CASRQGNTEAFF.

In this sample, this clone turned up once. The chain uses TRBV5-8 and TRBJ2-7; TRBD1 matches 7 bases. This CDR3 is built from 16 residues. Germline CDR1 is SGHTS and CDR2 is YDEGEE. V gave up 4 bases and J gave up 0 bases; unmatched junction bases: 10. The CDR3 here is CASSTTGTEISYEQYF. The CDR3 DNA reads as TGTGCCAGCAGCACGACCGGGACAGAGATCTCCTACGAGCAGTACTTC.

The J gene is TRBJ2-5, the V gene TRBV20-1; the D is unclear. This CDR3 spans 11 amino acids. The germline CDR1 and CDR2 sequences are DFQATT and SNEGSKA (reference sequence). V was clipped by 3 bases and J by 4 bases, with 6 bases between them. Written as DNA, the CDR3 is TGCAGTGCTAGGCATGTAGAGACCCAGTACTTC. Translation gives CSARHVETQYF.

The J gene is TRBJ2-5, the V gene TRBV7-9, with no clear D. The germline V and J ends were trimmed by 5 bases and 1 base, with 8 bases remaining between them. Germline V gene sequence: CDR1 SEHNR, CDR2 FQNEAQ (reference sequence). This CDR3 region has 13 residues. DNA for the CDR3: TGTGCCAGCAGCCCCAGATCCCAAGAGACCCAGTACTTC. Residues: CASSPRSQETQYF.

V usage is TRBV2 and J usage is TRBJ2-1, with 10 bases that match TRBD1. The V segment lost 7 bases and the J segment 6 bases; nucleotides outside the gene matches: 9. The CDR3 is made up of 15 amino acids. The germline V gene encodes CDR1 SNHLY and CDR2 FYNNEI. CDR3 sequence reads: CASTRQGAEGNEQFF. As DNA, the CDR3 is TGTGCCAGCACCAGACAGGGGGCGGAGGGCAATGAGCAGTTCTTC.

The chain is built from TRBV30 and TRBJ1-1, with unresolved D. Germline V gene lookup returns CDR1 GTSNPN and CDR2 SVGIG (reference sequence). This CDR3 has 15 amino acids. Between the trimmed V and J ends, which lost 0 bases and 1 base, there was a span of 12 bases. CDR3 bases: TGTGCCTGGAGTGTCTCATTTGCGGCGAACACTGAAGCTTTCTTT. Translation: CAWSVSFAANTEAFF.

This chain connects TRBV6-5 to TRBJ2-7, with 7 bases that match TRBD2. CDR1 MNHEY and CDR2 SVGAGI come from the germline V gene. Unmatched junction bases numbered 2, after V lost 0 bases and J lost 0 bases. This CDR3 spans 15 amino acids. CDR3 in amino acids: CASSYSWEGSYEQYF. The CDR3 DNA follows: TGTGCCAGCAGTTACTCGTGGGAGGGCTCCTACGAGCAGTACTTC.

Comments on this clone: Other DNA sequences within the sample encode an identical CDR3. This chain links TRBV3-1 (or the pseudogene TRBV3-2) with TRBJ2-7; 9 nucleotides align to TRBD1. The trim removed 4 bases at V and 4 bases at J, leaving 5 bases unmatched. CDR3 length: 14 residues. Germline V gives CDR1 LGHDT, CDR2 YNNKEL (reference sequence). CDR3 region: CASSPGQGGYEQYF. Here the CDR3 DNA reads TGTGCCAGCAGCCCGGGACAGGGTGGATACGAGCAGTACTTC.

The chain joins TRBV6-6 to TRBJ1-1; D is uncertain. The germline gives CDR1 MNHNY, CDR2 SVGAGI (reference sequence). The V end lost 6 bases, the J end lost 2 bases, and 4 bases lay between the germline ends. There are 11 residues in the CDR3. The CDR3 nucleotides read TGTGCCAGCAGGTCCAACACTGAAGCTTTCTTT. Translated: CASRSNTEAFF.

The chain is built from TRBV21-1 and TRBJ2-1; TRBD1 is the table's D call, not checked against the DNA. TRBV21-1 is a documented pseudogene. The CDR3 is 14 residues long. The CDR3 is CASSTRDNYNEQFF. In nucleotides, the CDR3 is TGTGCCAGCAGCACCCGGGACAACTACAATGAGCAGTTCTTC.

V gene TRBV6-5 combines with J gene TRBJ2-1; D gene ambiguous. V lost 4 bases, J lost 6 bases, and 7 bases lay in between. The CDR3 sequence is 12 residues long. Germline V gene lookup returns CDR1 MNHEY and CDR2 SVGAGI. This CDR3 reads CASSSSTNEQFF. In DNA, the CDR3 is TGTGCCAGCAGTTCATCGACCAATGAGCAGTTCTTC.

The chain uses TRBV19 and TRBJ2-7; the D gene is possibly TRBD2 (6 bases). This CDR3 has 17 residues. CDR1 is LNHDA and CDR2 is SQIVND in the germline V gene (reference sequence). V lost 4 bases and J lost 1, with 20 bases in between. CDR3 DNA: TGTGCCAGTAGTACGGACTCCCGGGGCGCGGGGTCCTACGAGCAGTACTTC. It translates to CASSTDSRGAGSYEQYF.

In nucleotides, the CDR3 is TGTGCCAGCCGAATACAGGGGGCCCCCTACAATGAGCAGTTCTTC. Translated, it gives CASRIQGAPYNEQFF. The rearrangement links TRBV25-1 to TRBJ2-1; 9 nucleotides agree with TRBD1. V was clipped by 8 bases and J by 2 bases; unmatched bases: 7. CDR3 length: 15 residues. CDR1 is MGHDK, CDR2 SYGVNS, per germline.

This clone is a singleton in its sample. The J gene is TRBJ1-5, the V gene TRBV6-2 or TRBV6-3, with a possible D match to TRBD1 (6 bases). This CDR3 comprises 19 residues. Trimming removed 4 bases from V and 5 bases from J, with 27 bases in between. Germline V CDR1 and CDR2: MNHEY, SVGEGT. The CDR3 DNA sequence: TGTGCCAGCAGTTTGATAGAGGTTTCCCTCCGACAGGACTATCAGCCCCAGCATTTT. This gives the protein CASSLIEVSLRQDYQPQHF.

The chain uses TRBV7-2 and TRBJ2-5; D remains unclear. Germline V gene data show CDR1 as SGHTA and CDR2 as FQGNSA. Deletions cut 2 bases from V and 3 bases from J, with 7 bases between. The CDR3 is 13 residues long. CDR3 DNA sequence: TGTGCCAGCAGCTTATCGTATGAAGAGACCCAGTACTTC. It encodes CASSLSYEETQYF.

The chain recombines TRBV7-2 with TRBJ2-7, with 8 bases fitting TRBD1. From germline, CDR1 is SGHTA and CDR2 FQGNSA. The V segment lost 5 bases and the J segment 0 bases; nucleotides outside the gene matches: 6. The CDR3 has 15 amino acids. Here the CDR3 reads CASSLSGQVSYEQYF. CDR3 in DNA: TGTGCCAGCAGCCTGTCGGGACAGGTCTCCTACGAGCAGTACTTC.

The V and J genes are TRBV7-9 and TRBJ2-1; D gene ambiguous. The CDR3 runs to 11 residues. CDR1 and CDR2 from the germline V gene are SEHNR and FQNEAQ (reference sequence). V lost 3 bases, J lost 7 bases, and 4 bases lay in between. CDR3 loop: CASSFRNEQFF. CDR3 bases: TGTGCCAGCAGCTTTAGGAATGAGCAGTTCTTC.

V gene TRBV7-6 combines with J gene TRBJ2-1; 8 bases fit TRBD2. The CDR3 extends over 16 amino acids. Unmatched junction bases numbered 5, after V lost 1 base and J lost 3 bases. Per the germline V gene, CDR1 is SGHVS and CDR2 is FNYEAQ. The CDR3 coding sequence is TGTGCCAGCAGCTTAGTTGGCGGGGGGCACTACAATGAGCAGTTCTTC. Encoded protein: CASSLVGGGHYNEQFF.

The rearrangement joins TRBV7-2 to TRBJ2-3; 7 positions match TRBD1. Germline loops: CDR1 SGHTA, CDR2 FQGNSA. The J segment lost 4 bases and the V segment lost 4 bases, leaving 2 bases of the junction unmatched. The length of the CDR3 is 13 residues. In DNA form, the CDR3 reads TGTGCCAGCAGCTCCCAGGGGGCAGATACGCAGTATTTT. Translated, it gives CASSSQGADTQYF.